The clone carrying this T cell receptor (beta chain) showed up just a few times. Germline V gene sequence: CDR1 KGHDR, CDR2 SFDVKD. The CDR3 is 14 residues long. V was trimmed by 4 bases and J by 9 bases, leaving 15 bases between them. This specimen comes from a study of blood T cell repertoires in COVID-19. Looking at the study overall: Donors in the United States, Italy and Spain gave samples during acute or convalescent COVID-19. PBMCs, B-cell-depleted T cells, or T cells provided the cDNA or gDNA that made up the material.

Per the original methods: Scientists estimated how many nucleated cells there were by amplifying reference gene primers. Using immunoSEQ multiplex PCR, the repertoire was profiled, and TCRdb retains in-frame clones only, with some absent. V and J calls and clone size are as listed in that table; D and trimming were resolved from the DNA. The sample consists of more than 400,000 clones, over 75% of them appearing once. This sequence joins TRBV24-1 and TRBJ1-5, with D unresolved. This sequence originates from a human donor in a cohort sampled during active COVID-19. The source material was peripheral blood. This chain's CDR3 is CATSDPARSGPQHF. The CDR3 DNA sequence: TGTGCCACCAGTGACCCCGCGCGGTCGGGGCCCCAGCATTTT.